The 20 T cell receptor beta chains listed next were all sequenced from one sample in a study of T cell changes during pregnancy in multiple sclerosis. Produced via immunoSEQ multiplex PCR; TCRdb's table is partial and in-frame only. In the table there are around 30,000 clones, approximately 90% of which are singletons. Material: CD8+ T cells from peripheral blood mononuclear cells, obtained in the second trimester of pregnancy. These receptors were taken from a female donor with multiple sclerosis, enrolled in a pregnancy study.

The gene calls are TRBV11-2 and TRBJ2-7; 12 bases map to TRBD2. V was pared by 5 bases and J by 4 bases, with 6 bases of the junction left unmatched. CDR1 is SGHAT and CDR2 is FQNNGV in the germline V gene. The CDR3 is 15 residues long. Here the CDR3 DNA reads TGTGCCAGCAGCCGTACGACTAGCGGGAGTTACGAGCAGTACTTC. Protein product: CASSRTTSGSYEQYF.

The J gene is TRBJ2-7, the V gene TRBV5-1; 14 bases match TRBD2. The CDR3 runs 15 residues. The J segment lost 5 bases and the V segment lost 4 bases, leaving 5 bases of the junction unmatched. Germline V CDR1 and CDR2: SGHRS, YFSETQ. The DNA for the CDR3 is TGCGCCAGCAGCCCCGGGACTAGCGGGAGTCACGAGCAGTACTTC. Translation: CASSPGTSGSHEQYF.

This clone was seen just once. This chain's CDR3 is CASSVGGTGGKDEQYF. In nucleotides, the CDR3 is TGTGCCAGCAGCGTAGGAGGGACAGGGGGAAAGGACGAGCAGTACTTC. The rearrangement joins TRBV9 to TRBJ2-7; TRBD1 agrees at 11 bases. CDR1 and CDR2 from the germline V gene are SGDLS and YYNGEE. The V segment lost 0 bases and the J segment 5 bases; nucleotides outside the gene matches: 7. The length of the CDR3 is 16 residues.

The J gene is TRBJ2-1, the V gene TRBV30; the D gene is possibly TRBD2 (5 bases). The CDR3 spans 16 residues. The V and J ends lost 0 bases and 0 bases respectively, with 12 bases between them. The germline gives CDR1 GTSNPN, CDR2 SVGIG (reference sequence). CDR3 sequence reads: CAWSVPGLRSYNEQFF. CDR3 nucleotide sequence: TGTGCCTGGAGTGTACCTGGACTTCGCTCCTACAATGAGCAGTTCTTC. Using reference TRBV30 and TRBJ2-1 for the parts outside the CDR3, the full variable domain is SQTIHQWPATLVQPVGSPLSLECTVEGTSNPNLYWYRQAAGRGLQLLFYSVGIGQISSEVPQNLSASRPQDRQFILSSKKLLLSDSGFYLCAWSVPGLRSYNEQFFGPGTRLTVL.

This clone was counted a single time. V and J are TRBV6-5 and TRBJ1-1; TRBD1 aligns across 9 bases. Germline CDR1 reads MNHEY; CDR2 reads SVGAGI. V lost 6 bases to trimming and J lost 5 bases; unmatched junction nucleotides: 7. This CDR3 contains 14 residues. CDR3 nucleotide sequence: TGTGCCAGCAGGTATACAGGGGGCATAACTGAAGCTTTCTTT. This gives the protein CASRYTGGITEAFF.

The genes are TRBV10-3 and TRBJ2-2; 9 bases fit TRBD2. Germline CDR1 ENHRY, CDR2 SYGVKD. Trimming removed 3 bases from V and 7 bases from J; junction bases left unmatched: 6. There are 15 residues in the CDR3. This CDR3 is CAISDWVSGSGELFF. CDR3 bases: TGTGCCATCAGTGATTGGGTTAGCGGGAGCGGGGAGCTGTTTTTT.

This clone was seen once. CDR3 region: CASSAGQGFNGYTF. The DNA of the CDR3 is TGTGCCAGCAGCGCCGGACAGGGTTTCAATGGCTACACCTTC. The chain uses TRBV9 and TRBJ1-2; 8 bases are a match to TRBD1. The CDR3 has 14 residues. Germline V gene sequence: CDR1 SGDLS, CDR2 YYNGEE. With 3 bases clipped from V and 6 bases from J, the junction kept 7 bases outside the gene matches.

Here the CDR3 DNA reads TGCGCCAGCAGTTCCGGGACTAGCGGGAATGGGTTGGTGGAGACCCAGTACTTC. This translates into CASSSGTSGNGLVETQYF. J is TRBJ2-5 and V is TRBV10-2, with 13 bases lining up with TRBD2. Germline assignment: CDR1 WSHSY and CDR2 SAAADI. Unmatched junction bases numbered 14, after V lost 5 bases and J lost 5 bases. This CDR3 is 18 amino acids long.

The rearrangement joins TRBV5-1 to TRBJ2-7, with a tentative D call TRBD2 (6 bases). The V gene's germline CDR1 is SGHRS and CDR2 YFSETQ. V lost 4 bases and J 7 bases, leaving 15 bases between the germline ends. CDR3 length: 13 residues. CDR3 sequence reads: CASSPSGVEEQYF. CDR3 nucleotides: TGCGCCAGCAGCCCGTCGGGAGTCGAGGAGCAGTACTTC. Using reference TRBV5-1 and TRBJ2-7 for the parts outside the CDR3, the full variable domain is KAGVTQTPRYLIKTRGQQVTLSCSPISGHRSVSWYQQTPGQGLQFLFEYFSETQRNKGNFPGRFSGRQFSNSRSEMNVSTLELGDSALYLCASSPSGVEEQYFGPGTRLTVT.

This clone occurred a few times. V is TRBV6-1 and J is TRBJ1-1, with 11 nucleotides matching TRBD1. V lost 5 bases to trimming and J lost 5 bases; unmatched junction nucleotides: 7. This CDR3 has 15 amino acids. Germline V lookup: CDR1 MNHNS, CDR2 SASEGT. The CDR3 region is CASSPWTGGFTEAFF. The CDR3 DNA sequence: TGTGCCAGCAGTCCTTGGACAGGGGGCTTTACTGAAGCTTTCTTT.

This clone was detected once. CDR3 DNA: TGTGCCATCAGTGAGTCGAGGCGTAATGAAAAACTGTTTTTT. Amino acid sequence: CAISESRRNEKLFF. V and J are TRBV10-3 and TRBJ1-4; D is uncertain. The CDR3 consists of 14 residues. Germline-derived CDR1 and CDR2 are ENHRY and SYGVKD. Deletions cut 0 bases from V and 4 bases from J, with 6 bases between.

The V call is TRBV9, the J call TRBJ2-3; D not resolved. The CDR3 consists of 16 residues. Germline CDR1 is SGDLS and CDR2 is YYNGEE. Trimming took off 3 bases at V and 0 bases at J, with 14 bases between the two ends. Written as DNA, the CDR3 is TGTGCCAGCAGCGACATCGGCGGCACTAGCACAGATACGCAGTATTTT. This encodes CASSDIGGTSTDTQYF.

J is TRBJ1-2 and V is TRBV27, with TRBD1 as a possible D gene (6 bases). Germline V gives CDR1 MNHEY, CDR2 SMNVEV (reference sequence). V lost 9 bases and J 5 bases, leaving 19 bases between the germline ends. The CDR3 is 14 amino acids. The CDR3 sequence is CASGGSGTAYGYTF. CDR3 coding DNA: TGTGCCAGTGGGGGCTCAGGGACCGCATATGGCTACACCTTC.

This chain uses TRBV4-1 with TRBJ1-3, with D unclear. The CDR3 is 15 residues long. V lost 1 base, J lost 2 bases, and 9 bases lay in between. Germline values: CDR1 MGHRA, CDR2 YSYEKL. As DNA, the CDR3 is TGCGCCAGCAGCCAAGTGTGGGCTGCTGGAAACACCATATATTTT. This translates into CASSQVWAAGNTIYF.

Sample share makes this clone medium-sized (0.01 to 0.1%). The rearrangement joins TRBV5-4 to TRBJ1-2; 9 bases line up with TRBD1. V dropped 3 bases and J dropped 4; count of bases not matched to a gene: 10. The germline V gene encodes CDR1 SGHNT and CDR2 YYREEE (reference sequence). The CDR3 is 16 amino acids. The CDR3 DNA reads TGTGCCAGCAGCTACCGGGGACAGGGACCTATCTATGGCTACACCTTC. Protein sequence: CASSYRGQGPIYGYTF.

This clone appeared once. V gene TRBV15 combines with J gene TRBJ1-3; tentative D call: TRBD1 (5 bases). Trimming removed 0 bases from V and 0 bases from J, with 9 bases in between. The CDR3 consists of 16 residues. The germline V gene encodes CDR1 LNHNV and CDR2 YYDKDF (reference sequence). CDR3 sequence (DNA): TGTGCCACCAGCAGAGATGTGACAGCCTCTGGAAACACCATATATTTT. Translated: CATSRDVTASGNTIYF.

The rearrangement links TRBV30 to TRBJ1-4, with TRBD1 as a possible D gene (5 bases). V lost 2 bases to trimming and J lost 8 bases, with 15 bases between them. In germline, CDR1 is GTSNPN, CDR2 SVGIG (reference sequence). This CDR3 comprises 14 residues. The CDR3 coding sequence is TGTGCCTGGAGTAGGGGTTTAATAGGGGAAAAACTGTTTTTT. Its translation: CAWSRGLIGEKLFF.

The genes are TRBV5-4 and TRBJ2-7; 10 nucleotides align to TRBD2. V lost 0 bases and J lost 0; bases outside the gene matches: 0. CDR3 length: 15 residues. Germline lookup yields CDR1 SGHNT and CDR2 YYREEE (reference sequence). CDR3 sequence reads: CASSLGLAGSYEQYF. CDR3 in DNA: TGTGCCAGCAGCTTGGGACTAGCGGGCTCCTACGAGCAGTACTTC.

This chain links TRBV6-5 with TRBJ2-2; 8 bases line up with TRBD2. Germline V gene data show CDR1 as MNHEY and CDR2 as SVGAGI. CDR3 length: 15 amino acids. The V and J ends lost 6 bases and 1 base, in that order; junction bases with no gene match: 4. The CDR3 DNA reads TGTGCCAGCAGGCCACTAGCGGAGAACACCGGGGAGCTGTTTTTT. Translated, it gives CASRPLAENTGELFF.

This clone was observed once. The V gene is TRBV4-1, the J gene TRBJ2-5; TRBD2 agrees at 13 bases. The CDR3 sequence is 17 residues long. Germline V lookup: CDR1 MGHRA, CDR2 YSYEKL. The V and J ends lost 0 bases and 2 bases, in that order; junction bases with no gene match: 3. CDR3 sequence: CASSQDPTSGRQETQYF. The CDR3 nucleotides read TGCGCCAGCAGCCAAGACCCGACTAGCGGGAGGCAAGAGACCCAGTACTTC.